This record looks at one T cell receptor (beta chain) sequence and its context. Its antigen remains unknown. These data are taken from a study of graft-versus-host responses after intestinal transplantation. Turning to the study itself: Multivisceral, liver-intestinal, or isolated intestinal grafts were transplanted into recipients. All recipients got anti-thymocyte globulin induction, then tacrolimus and steroids for 2 to 3 years.

Germline CDR1 is SGDLS and CDR2 is YYNGEE. Trimming cost V 6 bases and J 6 bases; bases outside gene matches: 9. The CDR3 length is 14 residues. Assay used: immunoSEQ multiplex PCR; TCRdb lists only in-frame clones, some missing. The sample consists of about 85,000 clones, approximately 90% of them appearing once. This sequence originates from a human donor who was the organ donor for an intestinal transplant. V is TRBV9 and J is TRBJ1-5; 7 nucleotides agree with TRBD1. Sample: unstimulated CD8+ T cells sorted from spleen or lymph node cells, taken before transplant. This CDR3 reads CASIEGAYGQPQHF. The CDR3 DNA reads TGTGCCAGCATCGAGGGGGCTTACGGTCAGCCCCAGCATTTT.